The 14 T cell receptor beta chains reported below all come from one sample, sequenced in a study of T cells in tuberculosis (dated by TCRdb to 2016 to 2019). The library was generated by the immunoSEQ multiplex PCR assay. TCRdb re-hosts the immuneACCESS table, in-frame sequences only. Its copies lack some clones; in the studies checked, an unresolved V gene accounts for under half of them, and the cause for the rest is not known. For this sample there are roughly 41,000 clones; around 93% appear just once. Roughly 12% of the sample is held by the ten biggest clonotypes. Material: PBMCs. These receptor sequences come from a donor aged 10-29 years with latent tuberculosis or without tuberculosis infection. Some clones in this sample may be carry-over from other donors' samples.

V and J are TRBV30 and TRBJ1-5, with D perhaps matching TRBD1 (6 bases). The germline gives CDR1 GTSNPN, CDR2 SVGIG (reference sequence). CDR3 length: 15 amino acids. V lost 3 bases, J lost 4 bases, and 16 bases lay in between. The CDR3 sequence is CAWSRTIGQNQPQHF. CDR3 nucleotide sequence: TGTGCCTGGAGCCGGACAATCGGACAGAATCAGCCCCAGCATTTT.

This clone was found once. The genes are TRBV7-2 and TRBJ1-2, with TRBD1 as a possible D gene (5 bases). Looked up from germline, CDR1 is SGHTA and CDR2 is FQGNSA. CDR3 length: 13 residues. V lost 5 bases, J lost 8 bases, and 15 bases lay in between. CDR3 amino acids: CASSPTGLQGYTF. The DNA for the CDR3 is TGTGCCAGCAGCCCTACGGGACTCCAGGGCTACACCTTC. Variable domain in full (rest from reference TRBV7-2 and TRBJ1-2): GAGVSQSPSNKVTEKGKDVELRCDPISGHTALYWYRQSLGQGLEFLIYFQGNSAPDKSGLPSDRFSAERTGGSVSTLTIQRTQQEDSAVYLCASSPTGLQGYTFGSGTRLTVV.

The CDR3 sequence is CATSRDRDRGRGNYGYTF. CDR3 nucleotide sequence: TGTGCCACCAGCAGAGATCGGGACAGGGGGCGCGGTAACTATGGCTACACCTTC. J is TRBJ1-2 and V is TRBV15; TRBD1 agrees at 12 bases. This CDR3 has 18 residues. Trimming took 0 bases from V and 1 from J; bases not matched to a gene: 6. From germline, CDR1 is LNHNV and CDR2 YYDKDF (reference sequence).

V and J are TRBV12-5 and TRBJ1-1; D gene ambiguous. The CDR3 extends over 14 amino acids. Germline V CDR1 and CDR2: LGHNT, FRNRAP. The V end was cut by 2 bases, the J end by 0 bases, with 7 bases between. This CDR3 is CASGLLAVNTEAFF. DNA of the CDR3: TGTGCTAGTGGTTTGTTGGCGGTGAACACTGAAGCTTTCTTT.

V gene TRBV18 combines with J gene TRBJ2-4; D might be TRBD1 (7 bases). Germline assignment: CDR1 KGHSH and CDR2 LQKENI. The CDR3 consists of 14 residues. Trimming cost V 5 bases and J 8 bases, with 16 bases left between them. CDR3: CASSVTGRGDIQYF. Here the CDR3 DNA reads TGTGCCAGCTCAGTCACAGGCAGGGGGGACATTCAGTACTTC.

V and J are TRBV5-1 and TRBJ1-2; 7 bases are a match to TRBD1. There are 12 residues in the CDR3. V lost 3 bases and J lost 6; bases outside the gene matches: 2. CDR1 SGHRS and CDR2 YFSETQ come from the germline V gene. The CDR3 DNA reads TGCGCCAGCAGCTCCGGGACAGATGGCTACACCTTC. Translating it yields CASSSGTDGYTF.

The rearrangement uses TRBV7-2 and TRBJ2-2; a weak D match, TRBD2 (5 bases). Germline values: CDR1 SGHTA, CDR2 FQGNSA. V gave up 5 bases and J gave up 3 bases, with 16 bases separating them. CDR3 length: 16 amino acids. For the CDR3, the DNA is TGTGCCAGCAGCAAAGGACTCCACGGCTACACCGGGGAGCTGTTTTTT. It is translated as CASSKGLHGYTGELFF.

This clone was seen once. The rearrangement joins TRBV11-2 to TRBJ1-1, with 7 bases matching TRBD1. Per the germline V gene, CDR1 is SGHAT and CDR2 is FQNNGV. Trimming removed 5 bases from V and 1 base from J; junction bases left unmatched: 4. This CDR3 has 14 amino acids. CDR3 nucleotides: TGTGCCAGCAGCCCTGACAGGGCGAACACTGAAGCTTTCTTT. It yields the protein CASSPDRANTEAFF.

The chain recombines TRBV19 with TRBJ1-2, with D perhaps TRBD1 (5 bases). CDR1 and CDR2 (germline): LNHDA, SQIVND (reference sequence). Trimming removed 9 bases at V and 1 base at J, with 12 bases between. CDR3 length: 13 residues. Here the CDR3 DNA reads TGTGCCAGCCTGCGGGGCAATAACTATGGCTACACCTTC. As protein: CASLRGNNYGYTF.

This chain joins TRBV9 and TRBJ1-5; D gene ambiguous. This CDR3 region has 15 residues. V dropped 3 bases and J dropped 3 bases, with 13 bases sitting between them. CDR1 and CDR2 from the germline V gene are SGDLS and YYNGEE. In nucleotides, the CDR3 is TGTGCCAGCAGCGCCGCTGGACTCGCCAATCAGCCCCAGCATTTT. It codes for CASSAAGLANQPQHF. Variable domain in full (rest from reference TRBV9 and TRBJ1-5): DSGVTQTPKHLITATGQRVTLRCSPRSGDLSVYWYQQSLDQGLQFLIQYYNGEERAKGNILERFSAQQFPDLHSELNLSSLELGDSALYFCASSAAGLANQPQHFGDGTRLSIL.

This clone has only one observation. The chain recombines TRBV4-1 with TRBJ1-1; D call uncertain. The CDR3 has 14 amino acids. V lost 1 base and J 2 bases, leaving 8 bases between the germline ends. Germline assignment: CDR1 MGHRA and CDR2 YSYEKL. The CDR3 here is CASSQGAVNTEAFF. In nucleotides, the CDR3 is TGCGCCAGCAGCCAAGGGGCAGTCAACACTGAAGCTTTCTTT.

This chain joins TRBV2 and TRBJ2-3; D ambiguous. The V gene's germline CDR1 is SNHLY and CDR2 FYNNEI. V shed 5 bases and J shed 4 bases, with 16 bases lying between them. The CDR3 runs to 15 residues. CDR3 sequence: CASSISPGPADTQYF. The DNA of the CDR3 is TGTGCCAGCAGTATATCCCCGGGTCCAGCAGATACGCAGTATTTT.

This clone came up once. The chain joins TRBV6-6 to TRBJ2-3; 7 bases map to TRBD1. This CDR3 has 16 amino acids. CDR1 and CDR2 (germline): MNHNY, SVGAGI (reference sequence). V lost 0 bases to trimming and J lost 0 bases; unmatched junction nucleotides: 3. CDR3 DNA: TGTGCCAGCAGTTACTCAAAACAGGGGAGCACAGATACGCAGTATTTT. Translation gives CASSYSKQGSTDTQYF.

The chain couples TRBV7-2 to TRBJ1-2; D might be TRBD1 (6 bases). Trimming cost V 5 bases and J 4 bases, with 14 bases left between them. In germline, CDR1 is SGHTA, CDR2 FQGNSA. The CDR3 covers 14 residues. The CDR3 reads CASSAGGPIYGYTF. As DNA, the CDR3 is TGTGCCAGCAGCGCGGGGGGCCCGATCTATGGCTACACCTTC. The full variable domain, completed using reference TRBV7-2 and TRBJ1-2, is GAGVSQSPSNKVTEKGKDVELRCDPISGHTALYWYRQSLGQGLEFLIYFQGNSAPDKSGLPSDRFSAERTGGSVSTLTIQRTQQEDSAVYLCASSAGGPIYGYTFGSGTRLTVV.